This entry describes one T cell receptor beta chain. This record comes from a study of OX40 agonist ivuxolimab in advanced cancers. The timepoints at which blood was sampled were baseline, cycle 4 day 1, and cycle 7 day 1. The CDR3 length is 10 residues. Trimming stripped 7 bases from V and 3 bases from J, with 6 bases between. CDR1 SQVTM and CDR2 ANQGSEA come from the germline V gene. Using immunoSEQ multiplex PCR, the repertoire was profiled, and TCRdb retains in-frame clones only, with some absent. The sample includes about 49,000 clones, just under 95% of them seen just once. The chain combines TRBV29-1 with TRBJ2-5; D not resolved. The sample was CD4+ or CD8+ T cells sorted from blood, taken in a trial of the OX40 agonist ivuxolimab. The source is an adult with an advanced solid tumor such as melanoma, head and neck, liver or kidney cancer. The CDR3 DNA sequence: TGCAGCGGACGGGAAGAGACCCAGTACTTC. Its translation: CSGREETQYF.